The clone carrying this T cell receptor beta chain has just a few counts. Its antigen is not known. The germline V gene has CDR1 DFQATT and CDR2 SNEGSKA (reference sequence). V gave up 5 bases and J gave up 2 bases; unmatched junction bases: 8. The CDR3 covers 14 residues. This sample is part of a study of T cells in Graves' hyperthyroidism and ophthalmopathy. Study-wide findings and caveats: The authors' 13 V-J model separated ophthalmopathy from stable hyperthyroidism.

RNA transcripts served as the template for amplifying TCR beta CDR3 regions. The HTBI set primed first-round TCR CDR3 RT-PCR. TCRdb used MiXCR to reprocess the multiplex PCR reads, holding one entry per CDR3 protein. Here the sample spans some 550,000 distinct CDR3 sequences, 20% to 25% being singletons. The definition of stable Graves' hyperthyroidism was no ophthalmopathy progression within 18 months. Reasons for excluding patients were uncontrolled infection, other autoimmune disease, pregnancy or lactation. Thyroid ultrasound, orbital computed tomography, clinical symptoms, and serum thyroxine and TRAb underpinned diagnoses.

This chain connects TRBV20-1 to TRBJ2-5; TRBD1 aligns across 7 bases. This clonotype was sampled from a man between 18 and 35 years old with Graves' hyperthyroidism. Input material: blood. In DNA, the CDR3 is TGCAGTGCTGATCCAGGGGGTGGGCAAGAGACCCAGTACTTC. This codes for CSADPGGGQETQYF.